Sequencing of this TCR beta chain was carried out in a study of blood T cell repertoires in COVID-19. At the level of the study: COVID-19 samples collected from the United States, Italy and Spain covered acute and convalescent phases.

Repertoires were generated with immunoSEQ multiplex PCR, while TCRdb's copy carries only in-frame clones and drops some. The repertoire consists of around 160,000 clones, with 80% occurring once and the leading ten covering more than 3%. Trimming took 0 bases from V and 1 from J; bases not matched to a gene: 3. Germline lookup yields CDR1 GTSNPN and CDR2 SVGIG (reference sequence). CDR3 size: 15 residues. The sample consisted of PBMCs or T cells enriched from blood (not recorded which). The chain employs TRBV30 and TRBJ1-5, with 7 bases fitting TRBD1. This clonotype was obtained from a woman aged 55-70 years who had recovered from COVID-19. CDR3: CAWSVGQLSNQPQHF. Written as DNA, the CDR3 is TGTGCCTGGAGTGTGGGACAGTTGAGCAATCAGCCCCAGCATTTT.